Presented here are 8 T cell receptor beta chains from one specimen sequenced in a study of cytomegalovirus exposure and HLA in healthy donors. The PCR used 60 Vbeta and 13 Jbeta primers. Produced via immunoSEQ multiplex PCR; TCRdb's table is partial and in-frame only. This sample carries 95,000 to 110,000 clones, about 72% of them seen once, and the ten largest clones take about 2%. Sequencing was done on a sample of PBMCs. Receptor source: a man aged 18 to 35 in good health and CMV-seronegative.

This clone was found once. The rearrangement joins TRBV29-1 to TRBJ2-7; TRBD1 matches 7 bases. V shed 7 bases, J shed 5 bases, and the junction held 8 bases outside the gene matches. This CDR3 spans 12 amino acids. Germline-derived CDR1 and CDR2 are SQVTM and ANQGSEA. As DNA, the CDR3 is TGCAGCGGCACGACAGGGACCCACGAGCAGTACTTC. This codes for CSGTTGTHEQYF.

This clone was recorded a few times. J is TRBJ2-4 and V is TRBV6-6, with D possibly being TRBD1 (5 bases). Germline values: CDR1 MNHNY, CDR2 SVGAGI (reference sequence). Trimming removed 2 bases from V and 6 bases from J, with 8 bases in between. The CDR3 totals 13 residues. The CDR3 sequence: CASSYRGANIQYF. In nucleotides, the CDR3 is TGTGCCAGCAGTTACAGGGGTGCAAACATTCAGTACTTC.

The chain employs TRBV6-5 and TRBJ2-5, with 7 positions matching TRBD1. The tail of the sequence fits TRBJ2-7 better, so the J call may be wrong. The CDR3 runs to 15 residues. The germline CDR1 and CDR2 sequences are MNHEY and SVGAGI. The CDR3 reads CASSKLTGLGYEQYF. In nucleotides, the CDR3 is TGTGCCAGCAGCAAACTGACAGGGTTAGGCTACGAGCAGTACTTC.

This clone was counted a few times. The J gene is TRBJ2-2, the V gene TRBV15, with TRBD2 as a possible D gene (5 bases). The CDR3 is 14 residues long. CDR1 and CDR2 (germline): LNHNV, YYDKDF (reference sequence). Deletions cut 0 bases from V and 7 bases from J, with 9 bases between. The CDR3 region is CATSRDRTVGELFF. Written as DNA, the CDR3 is TGTGCCACCAGCAGAGATCGGACTGTCGGGGAGCTGTTTTTT.

V is TRBV5-4 and J is TRBJ1-1; 7 nucleotides line up with TRBD1. The CDR3 totals 13 residues. Germline V gene lookup returns CDR1 SGHNT and CDR2 YYREEE (reference sequence). The V and J ends lost 4 bases and 1 base, in that order; junction bases with no gene match: 1. The CDR3 reads CASSHRGNTEAFF. In nucleotides, the CDR3 is TGTGCCAGCAGCCACAGGGGGAACACTGAAGCTTTCTTT.

The chain uses TRBV2 and TRBJ2-5, with 7 bases identical to TRBD1. J gave up 1 base and V 4 bases, and 3 bases lay outside the gene matches. The V gene's germline CDR1 is SNHLY and CDR2 FYNNEI. The CDR3 is 14 residues long. The CDR3 spells CASSADRAQETQYF. The DNA of the CDR3 is TGTGCCAGCAGTGCCGACAGGGCCCAAGAGACCCAGTACTTC.

CDR3 in amino acids: CATQIDRGPYEQYF. The CDR3 coding sequence is TGTGCCACCCAAATCGACAGGGGACCCTACGAGCAGTACTTC. The chain uses TRBV15 and TRBJ2-7, with TRBD1 identical over 8 bases. The J segment lost 2 bases and the V segment lost 8 bases, leaving 8 bases of the junction unmatched. Germline V gene sequence: CDR1 LNHNV, CDR2 YYDKDF (reference sequence). The CDR3 has 14 residues.

The CDR3 spells CASRRGVPQETQYF. CDR3 DNA: TGTGCCAGCCGGAGGGGTGTTCCCCAGGAGACCCAGTACTTC. The chain couples TRBV2 to TRBJ2-5; the D gene is possibly TRBD2 (6 bases). Germline CDR1 is SNHLY and CDR2 is FYNNEI. The CDR3 is 14 residues long. V lost 8 bases and J lost 5, with 18 bases in between.